Below, 18 T cell receptor beta chains from the same sample are listed, as sequenced in a study of T-cell reconstitution after alpha-beta-depleted transplantation in children. Preparation of the TCRbeta library involved a method that used unique molecular identifiers. TCRdb fed the PCR reads into MiXCR, producing one record per CDR3 protein. The data contain 80,000 to 95,000 distinct CDR3 sequences, roughly 8% of them singletons. The specimen comprised PBMCs from the stem cell graft donor, sampled from the stem cell graft. The receptor set was obtained from a human donor who donated a stem cell graft to a child with congenital amegakaryocytic thrombocytopenia.

In this sample, this clonotype turned up many times. J is TRBJ1-6 and V is TRBV6-2 or TRBV6-3; D may be TRBD1 (6 bases). The CDR3 spans 14 residues. The germline gives CDR1 MNHEY, CDR2 SVGEGT. V shed 5 bases and J shed 8 bases, with 13 bases lying between them. The CDR3 is CASSPRGSDSPLHF. CDR3 coding DNA: TGTGCCAGCAGTCCCAGGGGCTCCGATTCACCCCTCCACTTT.

The gene calls are TRBV12-3 or TRBV12-4 and TRBJ2-2; 11 positions agree with TRBD1. This CDR3 spans 19 amino acids. V gave up 3 bases and J gave up 7 bases; unmatched junction bases: 16. CDR3 residues: CASSLRGSGGQGAGGELFF. CDR3 sequence (DNA): TGTGCCAGCAGTTTGAGGGGGTCCGGTGGACAGGGGGCTGGCGGGGAGCTGTTTTTT.

There are many counts of this clonotype. The rearrangement links TRBV7-9 to TRBJ2-3; maybe TRBD1 (6 bases). Deletions cut 5 bases from V and 2 bases from J, with 11 bases between. This CDR3 region has 14 residues. Germline CDR1 reads SEHNR; CDR2 reads FQNEAQ (reference sequence). The CDR3 nucleotides read TGTGCCAGCAGCGGGGGACAAATCACAGATACGCAGTATTTT. It encodes CASSGGQITDTQYF. Supplemented by reference TRBV7-9 and TRBJ2-3, the full variable domain reads DTGVSQNPRHKITKRGQNVTFRCDPISEHNRLYWYRQTLGQGPEFLTYFQNEAQLEKSRLLSDRFSAERPKGSFSTLEIQRTEQGDSAMYLCASSGGQITDTQYFGPGTRLTVL.

This clonotype showed up many times. This rearrangement joins TRBV5-1 to TRBJ1-1; possible D gene TRBD1, 5 bases. The CDR3 contains 14 residues. Germline V gene data show CDR1 as SGHRS and CDR2 as YFSETQ. Between the trimmed V and J ends, which lost 4 bases and 5 bases, there was a span of 15 bases. In DNA form, the CDR3 reads TGCGCCAGCAGCCCCGGGGGGGGTTCGACTGAAGCTTTCTTT. It is translated as CASSPGGGSTEAFF.

This clonotype was observed many times. J is TRBJ2-1 and V is TRBV5-1, with D unclear. V was clipped by 0 bases and J by 8 bases, with 9 bases between them. This CDR3 comprises 13 residues. CDR1 and CDR2 (germline): SGHRS, YFSETQ. CDR3 nucleotide sequence: TGCGCCAGCAGCTTGGCGCCCTGGGATGAGCAGTTCTTC. Translated: CASSLAPWDEQFF.

Many counts were recorded for this clonotype. The chain recombines TRBV29-1 with TRBJ1-2; D is possibly TRBD1 (5 bases). This CDR3 region has 13 residues. The V gene's germline CDR1 is SQVTM and CDR2 ANQGSEA. Trimming removed 5 bases at V and 4 bases at J, with 14 bases between. CDR3 region: CSVTIQGTYGYTF. The CDR3 DNA is TGCAGCGTTACAATTCAGGGAACCTATGGCTACACCTTC.

This clonotype was seen ten or more times. V usage is TRBV5-1 and J usage is TRBJ2-3; 7 bases fit TRBD1. The CDR3 spans 14 residues. Trimming removed 4 bases from V and 3 bases from J; junction bases left unmatched: 5. Germline-derived CDR1 and CDR2 are SGHRS and YFSETQ. CDR3 residues: CASSPDRVTDTQYF. The CDR3 region has the DNA TGCGCCAGCAGCCCCGACAGGGTAACAGATACGCAGTATTTT.

This clonotype came up many times. The chain links TRBV5-1 to TRBJ2-3, with 11 bases identical to TRBD1. The V gene end was trimmed by 7 bases and the J gene end by 4 bases; junction bases not matched to a gene: 8. The CDR3 has 15 amino acids. Germline assignment: CDR1 SGHRS and CDR2 YFSETQ. CDR3 sequence: CASRRTGGEPDTQYF. The CDR3, as DNA: TGCGCCAGCCGCCGGACAGGGGGCGAGCCAGATACGCAGTATTTT. The full variable domain, in which reference TRBV5-1 and TRBJ2-3 provide the parts outside the CDR3, is KAGVTQTPRYLIKTRGQQVTLSCSPISGHRSVSWYQQTPGQGLQFLFEYFSETQRNKGNFPGRFSGRQFSNSRSEMNVSTLELGDSALYLCASRRTGGEPDTQYFGPGTRLTVL.

This clonotype occurred many times. V is TRBV20-1 and J is TRBJ1-2, with TRBD1 matching 9 bases. Germline CDR1 is DFQATT and CDR2 is SNEGSKA (reference sequence). The CDR3 is made up of 13 amino acids. The V segment lost 6 bases and the J segment 7 bases; nucleotides outside the gene matches: 9. For the CDR3, the DNA is TGCAGTGCCCCCACCACAGGGGGCGTTGGCTACACCTTC. This translates into CSAPTTGGVGYTF.

This clonotype was observed many times. V is TRBV20-1 and J is TRBJ2-2, with TRBD1 identical over 7 bases. V lost 3 bases to trimming and J lost 1 base; unmatched junction nucleotides: 8. This CDR3 has 16 residues. Germline lookup yields CDR1 DFQATT and CDR2 SNEGSKA (reference sequence). The CDR3 region is CSASLPGQLNTGELFF. As DNA, the CDR3 is TGCAGTGCTAGTTTACCGGGACAGTTGAACACCGGGGAGCTGTTTTTT.

This clonotype was detected ten times or more. The chain joins TRBV2 to TRBJ2-1; D is ambiguous. The CDR3 length is 13 residues. V was pared by 4 bases and J by 7 bases, with 11 bases between. Germline V CDR1 and CDR2: SNHLY, FYNNEI. DNA of the CDR3: TGTGCCAGCAGTGTTTCACTCCAGAATGAGCAGTTCTTC. This gives the protein CASSVSLQNEQFF.

This clonotype was seen many times. The chain joins TRBV20-1 to TRBJ2-3; D may be TRBD2 (7 bases). The CDR3 runs to 14 residues. Germline loops: CDR1 DFQATT, CDR2 SNEGSKA (reference sequence). Trimming left V 4 bases short and J 5 bases short, with 16 bases between. DNA for the CDR3: TGCAGTGCTACCTCGGGGGGCCGAGGAGATACGCAGTATTTT. This encodes CSATSGGRGDTQYF.

This clonotype was seen many times. The genes are TRBV29-1 and TRBJ2-2, with D maybe TRBD1 (6 bases). CDR3 length: 12 residues. Germline V gene sequence: CDR1 SQVTM, CDR2 ANQGSEA. The germline V and J ends were trimmed by 4 bases and 5 bases, with 8 bases remaining between them. CDR3 residues: CSVGGLTGELFF. CDR3 sequence (DNA): TGCAGCGTTGGGGGGCTTACCGGGGAGCTGTTTTTT.

This clonotype occurred many times. This chain uses TRBV10-3 with TRBJ1-3; perhaps TRBD1 as D (5 bases). This CDR3 has 13 residues. From germline, CDR1 is ENHRY and CDR2 SYGVKD. Trimming took 8 bases from V and 4 from J, leaving 12 bases between them. The CDR3 coding sequence is TGTGCCATCCCCAGGGACGGCGGAAACACCATATATTTT. Encoded protein: CAIPRDGGNTIYF.

This clonotype was recorded many times. The chain joins TRBV3-1 to TRBJ1-1; TRBD1 might be the D (5 bases). V was cut by 4 bases and J by 7 bases, with 10 bases left in between. Germline-derived CDR1 and CDR2 are LGHDT and YNNKEL (reference sequence). The CDR3 runs 12 residues. The DNA of the CDR3 is TGTGCCAGCAGCCTCCGTGGGGGTGAAGCTTTCTTT. This encodes CASSLRGGEAFF.

Many counts were recorded for this clonotype. This sequence joins TRBV19 and TRBJ1-1, with D unresolved. Germline CDR1 LNHDA, CDR2 SQIVND (reference sequence). V was pared by 3 bases and J by 3 bases, with 8 bases between. The CDR3 is made up of 13 amino acids. The chain's CDR3 is CASSMAGDTEAFF. The CDR3 DNA sequence: TGTGCCAGTAGTATGGCTGGGGACACTGAAGCTTTCTTT.

Comments on this clonotype: At one end the junction does not follow the germline gene, possibly because of a read error. The chain is built from TRBV5-6 and TRBJ1-1, with D possibly TRBD1 on 5 matching bases. The CDR3 spans 17 residues. Looked up from germline, CDR1 is SGHDT and CDR2 is YYEEEE. CDR3 sequence: CASSLGDRGRLNTEAFF. For the CDR3, the DNA is TGTGCCAGCAGCTTGGGCGACCGGGGACGGCTGAACACTGAAGCTTTCTTC.

This clonotype was counted many times. The CDR3: CASSLDRGLGEAFF. The CDR3 DNA is TGCGCCAGCAGCTTAGACAGGGGGCTGGGTGAAGCTTTCTTT. This chain connects TRBV5-1 to TRBJ1-1, with 10 bases identical to TRBD1. Per germline, CDR1 SGHRS and CDR2 YFSETQ. V lost 2 bases, J lost 7 bases, and 5 bases stayed unmatched. The CDR3 runs 14 residues. Full variable domain (outside the CDR3, taken from reference TRBV5-1 and TRBJ1-1): KAGVTQTPRYLIKTRGQQVTLSCSPISGHRSVSWYQQTPGQGLQFLFEYFSETQRNKGNFPGRFSGRQFSNSRSEMNVSTLELGDSALYLCASSLDRGLGEAFFGQGTRLTVV.